This T cell receptor beta chain was captured by sequencing in a study of cytomegalovirus exposure and HLA in healthy donors. Study-level results: At a 0.05 false discovery rate, a later analysis found 16,951 TCR beta sequences to be associated with HLA alleles.

All donors participated as healthy donors of bone marrow. Use of 60 Vbeta and 13 Jbeta primers characterized the PCR. Assay used: immunoSEQ multiplex PCR; TCRdb lists only in-frame clones, some missing. This table has under 200,000 clones, around 75% appearing once. As to this clone: Antigen unknown.

This CDR3 is 14 amino acids long. Germline CDR1 is SGHTA and CDR2 is FQGNSA. The V segment lost 3 bases and the J segment 2 bases; nucleotides outside the gene matches: 3. The TCR sequence derives from a female donor in good health and CMV-seronegative. The sequencing input was PBMCs. V is TRBV7-2 and J is TRBJ2-5, with 7 bases lining up with TRBD1. This CDR3 reads CASSFTRGQETQYF. The CDR3 coding sequence is TGTGCCAGCAGCTTTACCAGGGGGCAAGAGACCCAGTACTTC.